Listed here is a single T cell receptor beta chain. Its antigen remains unidentified. The library came from three nested PCR rounds adapted from ARM-PCR protocols. TCRdb re-analysed the multiplex PCR reads in MiXCR, keeping a single row per CDR3 protein. The table lists 77,000 or so distinct CDR3 sequences, approximately 82% of them singletons, with around 40% in the top ten. The data stem from a study of tumor and adjacent non-tumor tissue in lung cancer. Study background: There were 12 adenocarcinoma, 2 squamous cell carcinoma and 1 small cell lung cancer cases.

The template was RNA from unsorted bulk tissue. This non-tumor lung sample came from over 3 cm beyond the tumor edge. Germline V gives CDR1 SGHAT, CDR2 FQNNGV. V dropped 0 bases and J dropped 6 bases, with 11 bases sitting between them. CDR3 length equals 14 residues. Study-wide findings and caveats: Normal lung showed higher cumulative top 100 clone frequency than tumor.

The chain combines TRBV11-2 with TRBJ1-1; D is ambiguous. The TCR was taken from a man between 65 and 85 years old with non-small cell lung cancer. Sample: distant non-tumor lung tissue. The CDR3 loop reads CASSLDPRDPEAFF. In DNA, the CDR3 is TGTGCCAGCAGCTTAGACCCGAGAGACCCTGAAGCTTTCTTT. Full variable domain (outside the CDR3, taken from reference TRBV11-2 and TRBJ1-1): EAGVAQSPRYKIIEKRQSVAFWCNPISGHATLYWYQQILGQGPKLLIQFQNNGVVDDSQLPKDRFSAERLKGVDSTLKIQPAKLEDSAVYLCASSLDPRDPEAFFGQGTRLTVV.